The subject of this entry is one TCR beta chain. Its matching antigen is unknown. The sample is drawn from a study of T cell repertoires in cytomegalovirus infection. Study details: Recently identified HLA-C-restricted and well-studied HLA-B-restricted CMV epitopes were used.

TCRdb re-analysed the reads in MiXCR, keeping a single row per CDR3 protein. The sample has 350,000 to 400,000 distinct CDR3 sequences; around a third are singletons. V lost 4 bases and J 0 bases, leaving 7 bases between the germline ends. Germline CDR1 SNHLY, CDR2 FYNNEI. This CDR3 has 14 residues. The source material was cultured PBMCs, sampled from culture after CMV antigen stimulation. The chain employs TRBV2 and TRBJ1-5; D may be TRBD1 (6 bases). The receptor comes from a human donor in good health (CMV status not recorded). Some clones in this sample may be carry-over from other donors' samples. CDR3 nucleotides: TGTGCCAGCAGTGGCAGGGGTAGCAATCAGCCCCAGCATTTT. It yields the protein CASSGRGSNQPQHF.